This T cell receptor beta chain was sequenced during a study of OX40 agonist ivuxolimab in advanced cancers. Details on this clone: No antigen is known for it.

Exclusion applied to patients with autoimmune disease history or systemic immunosuppression. Germline V gene lookup returns CDR1 SEHNR and CDR2 FQNEAQ (reference sequence). The germline V and J ends were trimmed by 4 bases and 10 bases, with 14 bases remaining between them. The CDR3 sequence is 14 residues long. Data came from immunoSEQ multiplex PCR; TCRdb stores just in-frame clones and leaves some out. The table records about 80,000 clones, about 80% of them present only once. General observations from the study: Those patients achieving a partial response at 0.1-3.0 mg/kg showed among the lowest clonal expansion.

The rearrangement links TRBV7-9 to TRBJ1-6; D is undetermined. The sequenced sample was CD4+ or CD8+ T cells sorted from blood, obtained in a trial of the OX40 agonist ivuxolimab. The clonotype comes from an adult with an advanced solid tumor such as melanoma, head and neck, liver or kidney cancer. In nucleotides, the CDR3 is TGTGCCAGCAGCTACGGACCGGGTGGGTCACCCCTCCACTTT. Protein sequence: CASSYGPGGSPLHF.